This TCR beta chain was sequenced for a study of shared clonotypes between healthy human individuals (TCRdb year 2020). Study-level background: Three men and a couple of women, aged 18 to 49 years, made up the cohort. For each donor, CD4 naive and CD4 memory were each given three plates, CD8 naive was given two plates, and CD8 memory was given one plate. To increase sequencing depth and limit assay-specific biases, TCR repertoire library preparation and sequencing were carried out by different laboratories using diverse techniques. To estimate repertoire size and how much clonotype sharing occurs between individuals, the study deeply sequenced the blood TCR repertoires of five healthy adults. Between about 0.8 and 8.9 billion PBMCs per donor were obtained by leukapheresis.

Study-level results and caveats: Sampling was limited to blood, and TCR repertoires in tissue likely differ from TCR repertoires in blood. Because the study included a small number of donors, the genetic and exposure-history diversity represented was limited. Pairwise subsampling indicated that sequencing depth was expected to affect the degree of clonotype sharing among donors. About 5% of naive CD4, 3% to 4% of naive CD8, about 2.1% of memory CD4, and 0.4% of memory CD8 clonotypes were shared across a few donors. Rarefaction of sorted-subset datasets indicated incomplete sequencing despite the large sequencing depth. Naive subsets generally had larger estimated clonotype richness than memory subsets. Compared with non-shared clonotypes, the clonotypes found in all four sorted-subset donors had higher generation probabilities.

TCR CDR3 regions were amplified from genomic DNA by multiplex PCR using the deep immunoSEQ assay. Extracted genomic DNA from each cell subset was spread evenly across all wells of several immunoSEQ 96-well plates, with each plate serving as a replicate. For sorted subsets, roughly 190 ng of genomic DNA, equivalent to 30,000 or so T cell genomes, went into each replicate PCR. The purified libraries were quantified using a Qubit 3.0 fluorometer, sized with a Bioanalyzer 2100, and then quantified again using the KAPA Library Quantification kit. Each immunoSEQ 96-well plate was sequenced on its own single-read 150-cycle Illumina NextSeq 550 flow cell. In the authors' own workflow: Because the immunoSEQ output included only junctional sequences and no quality scores, the filtering could not be the same as the filtering used for full-length reads. To assign V/J genes and CDR3, sequences were annotated against IMGT germline references using PyIR, a Python wrapper for IgBLAST v1.9. Reads with weak V/J assignments (E-value above 1e-6), missing CDR3, stop codons, out-of-frame junctions, or ambiguous translated residues were removed. V3J clonotypes were defined as sequences sharing an identical inferred V gene, J gene, and CDR3 amino acid sequence. Percentage overlap between repertoires was calculated by dividing the number of shared unique clonotypes by the size of the smaller repertoire. Repertoire richness was assessed with RTK rarefaction, the Chao1 estimator, and Recon v2.1 estimates of unobserved clonotypes. For all TCRbeta clonotypes obtained by the gDNA method from a handful of donors, generation probabilities were computed with OLGA. This is the immuneACCESS table as TCRdb keeps it, with only in-frame sequences that have V and J called. A part of the clones is gone; compared with another copy, unresolved V genes explain less than half, and the rest is unexplained. Clone size and V and J calls were adopted from that table, with D and trimming inferred from the DNA. Within this sample are about 2 million clones, with 85% to 95% of them counted one time only. The ten largest make up roughly 0.13% of the sample.

As for this clone: Its antigen is still unknown. Within one base of it there is no much larger clone, and no base qualities were kept.

Donors were healthy HIV-negative adults with no recently reported acute infections or vaccinations. All donors were Caucasian adults living in Nashville, Tennessee, USA. CD4+ T cells were enriched by magnetic negative selection, after which naive cells were positively selected on CD45RA and the negative fraction was taken as the memory subset. After blood collection by leukapheresis, PBMCs were isolated using Ficoll-Histopaque density gradient centrifugation and then cryopreserved in the vapor phase of liquid nitrogen. Analytical flow cytometry was used to check the purity and quantity of every magnetically sorted T cell population. Each sorted fraction had its genomic DNA isolated and then quantified by UV absorbance on a Nanodrop 2000c. The CDR3 starts with the cysteine, ends with the phenylalanine, and has 16 residues. The CDR3 DNA has 48 bases and is translated from base 1. At the junction V is shortened by 5 bases and J by 4 bases; bases outside the gene matches: 5. CDR1 LGHNT and CDR2 FRNRAP are derived from the germline V gene.

Sequenced sample: naive CD4+ T cells sorted from blood. The sample's cell subset or site label, in plain terms: CD45RA+ positively selected. This sequence was found in a man between 18 and 35 years old in good health. The chain was built from TRBV12-5 and TRBJ2-7; 16 junctional bases match TRBD2. The CDR3 in this case is CASGPEGLAGGYEQYF. The DNA is TGTGCTAGTGGTCCCGAGGGACTAGCGGGAGGGTACGAGCAGTACTTC.